A selection of T cell receptor beta chains follows, all from one sample in a study of T cell responses to AZD1222 COVID-19 vaccine. Profiling relied on immunoSEQ multiplex PCR, and the TCRdb table lists in-frame clones only, not all of them. The sample carries over 100,000 clones, approximately 88% recorded once. The sequencing here drew on peripheral blood, taken on day 0 of AZD1222 vaccination. The receptors were gathered from an adult in good health. Both conserved end residues are part of each CDR3. The D gene is left open where the match is weak. Size is stated for part of the rows, as once, few or many counts, or as a class when the clone is expanded.

D gene: .
V gene: TRBV4-1
clone size: .
J gene: TRBJ2-1
CDR3 DNA: TGCGCCAGCAGCCAAGGACCATCCTCCTACAATGAGCAGTTCTTC
CDR3 protein: CASSQGPSSYNEQFF

D gene: .
V gene: TRBV7-3
clone size: .
J gene: TRBJ2-2
CDR3 DNA: TGTGCCAGCAGCCCTATGGACACCGGGGAGCTGTTTTTT
CDR3 protein: CASSPMDTGELFF

D gene: TRBD1
V gene: TRBV5-1
clone size: .
J gene: TRBJ1-2
CDR3 DNA: TGCGCCAGCAGCTTGGGCTCGGGACAGTCAGGCTATGGCTACACCTTC
CDR3 protein: CASSLGSGQSGYGYTF

D gene: .
V gene: TRBV7-3
clone size: .
J gene: TRBJ1-1
CDR3 DNA: TGTGCCAGCAGCTTAAAGGCCAGTAGAGACACTGAAGCTTTCTTT
CDR3 protein: CASSLKASRDTEAFF

D gene: .
V gene: TRBV4-2
clone size: .
J gene: TRBJ1-1
CDR3 DNA: TGTGCCAGCAGCAGTCAGGGTATTGAAGCTTTCTTT
CDR3 protein: CASSSQGIEAFF

D gene: .
V gene: TRBV4-1
clone size: .
J gene: TRBJ1-1
CDR3 DNA: TGCGCCAGCAGCCAAAGTCACACTGAAGCTTTCTTT
CDR3 protein: CASSQSHTEAFF

D gene: TRBD1
V gene: TRBV7-2
clone size: .
J gene: TRBJ1-1
CDR3 DNA: TGTGCCAGCAGCTTACTACAGGGGGCAGGCACTGAAGCTTTCTTT
CDR3 protein: CASSLLQGAGTEAFF

D gene: .
V gene: TRBV5-1
clone size: few
J gene: TRBJ1-1
CDR3 DNA: TGCGCCAGCAGCTTGGACGGTGGGAGCACTGAAGCTTTCTTT
CDR3 protein: CASSLDGGSTEAFF

D gene: .
V gene: TRBV19
clone size: few
J gene: TRBJ1-5
CDR3 DNA: TGTGCCAGTAACGCTTGGCGGGGACGGGGCAATCAGCCCCAGCATTTT
CDR3 protein: CASNAWRGRGNQPQHF

D gene: .
V gene: TRBV10-1
clone size: .
J gene: TRBJ1-1
CDR3 DNA: TGCGCCACCCGGCTCGGGGCGGCCACTGAAGCTTTCTTT
CDR3 protein: CATRLGAATEAFF

D gene: .
V gene: TRBV5-1
clone size: once
J gene: TRBJ1-1
CDR3 DNA: TGCGCCAGCAGCTGGCGGGACAACACTGAAGCTTTCTTT
CDR3 protein: CASSWRDNTEAFF

D gene: .
V gene: TRBV18
clone size: once
J gene: TRBJ1-2
CDR3 DNA: TGTGCCAGCTCAAGGACAGACGACTATGGCTACACCTTC
CDR3 protein: CASSRTDDYGYTF

D gene: TRBD1
V gene: TRBV6-4
clone size: .
J gene: TRBJ2-2
CDR3 DNA: TGTGCCAGCAGTGACTCATTAGACAGGGGGAGGACCGGGGAGCTGTTTTTT
CDR3 protein: CASSDSLDRGRTGELFF

D gene: .
V gene: TRBV5-6
clone size: .
J gene: TRBJ2-3
CDR3 DNA: TGTGCCAGCAGCCCTTCGGGGCAGGGGTGGACAGATACGCAGTATTTT
CDR3 protein: CASSPSGQGWTDTQYF

D gene: .
V gene: TRBV12-3/TRBV12-4
clone size: .
J gene: TRBJ2-2
CDR3 DNA: TGTGCCAGCAGTCTACAGAGGTCCGGGGAGCTGTTTTTT
CDR3 protein: CASSLQRSGELFF

D gene: .
V gene: TRBV19
clone size: few
J gene: TRBJ1-4
CDR3 DNA: TGTGCCAGTTGGACGGCTTCAACTAATGAAAAACTGTTTTTT
CDR3 protein: CASWTASTNEKLFF

D gene: .
V gene: TRBV5-1
clone size: .
J gene: TRBJ2-5
CDR3 DNA: TGCGCCAGCAGCTTGGTGGGCTTACAAGAGACCCAGTACTTC
CDR3 protein: CASSLVGLQETQYF

D gene: .
V gene: TRBV23-1
clone size: .
J gene: TRBJ2-1
CDR3 DNA: TGCGCCAGCAGTCCCAGGGGTGCCCGTCCGGGCAATGAGCAGTTCTTC
CDR3 protein: CASSPRGARPGNEQFF

D gene: .
V gene: TRBV27
clone size: .
J gene: TRBJ1-2
CDR3 DNA: TGTGCCAGCAGTTTATGGGGGGGGTTAGCGGGCTACACCTTC
CDR3 protein: CASSLWGGLAGYTF

D gene: TRBD1
V gene: TRBV2
clone size: .
J gene: TRBJ2-7
CDR3 DNA: TGTGCCAGCATCGGGACAGAGGCCTACGAGCAGTACTTC
CDR3 protein: CASIGTEAYEQYF

D gene: .
V gene: TRBV5-4
clone size: .
J gene: TRBJ2-7
CDR3 DNA: TGTGCCAGCAGTCCCCGTGGGGCTCTAGGCGAGCAGTACTTC
CDR3 protein: CASSPRGALGEQYF

D gene: TRBD1
V gene: TRBV7-2
clone size: once
J gene: TRBJ1-1
CDR3 DNA: TGTGCCAGCAGGACAGGGATGAACACTGAAGCTTTCTTT
CDR3 protein: CASRTGMNTEAFF

D gene: TRBD1
V gene: TRBV6-6
clone size: .
J gene: TRBJ2-2
CDR3 DNA: TGTGCCAGCAAGGGACAGCCGAACACCGGGGAGCTGTTTTTT
CDR3 protein: CASKGQPNTGELFF

D gene: .
V gene: TRBV27
clone size: .
J gene: TRBJ1-4
CDR3 DNA: TGTGCCAGCAGTCTTGGACGGGCAAATGAAAAACTGTTTTTT
CDR3 protein: CASSLGRANEKLFF

D gene: TRBD2
V gene: TRBV5-5
clone size: .
J gene: TRBJ2-5
CDR3 DNA: TGTGCCAGCAGCTTACTAGCGGGGGCAGGGGAGACCCAGTACTTC
CDR3 protein: CASSLLAGAGETQYF

D gene: TRBD1
V gene: TRBV7-7
clone size: .
J gene: TRBJ1-5
CDR3 DNA: TGTGCTAGCAGCCCGCCGACAGGGGAAGGACGAGGCAATCAGCCCCAGCATTTT
CDR3 protein: CASSPPTGEGRGNQPQHF

D gene: .
V gene: TRBV5-1
clone size: .
J gene: TRBJ2-2
CDR3 DNA: TGCGCCAGCCATTTAACCGGGGAGCTGTTTTTT
CDR3 protein: CASHLTGELFF

D gene: .
V gene: TRBV5-1
clone size: .
J gene: TRBJ1-3
CDR3 DNA: TGCGCCAGCAGCTTTACCACAGCATCCTCTGGAAACACCATATATTTT
CDR3 protein: CASSFTTASSGNTIYF

D gene: .
V gene: TRBV6-1
clone size: .
J gene: TRBJ1-1
CDR3 DNA: TGTGCCAGCAGTGAACGGGGGGCGGGGAATGGGGCTTTCTTT
CDR3 protein: CASSERGAGNGAFF

D gene: .
V gene: TRBV9
clone size: .
J gene: TRBJ1-1
CDR3 DNA: TGTGCCAGCAGCGCACAGGTTATGAACACTGAAGCTTTCTTT
CDR3 protein: CASSAQVMNTEAFF

D gene: TRBD2
V gene: TRBV4-3
clone size: .
J gene: TRBJ2-1
CDR3 DNA: TGCGCCAGCAGCCAAGATGCGAGCGGGGGTCCCTACAATGAGCAGTTCTTC
CDR3 protein: CASSQDASGGPYNEQFF

D gene: .
V gene: TRBV6-5
clone size: .
J gene: TRBJ1-1
CDR3 DNA: TGTGCCAGCAGGACAGCTGCTGAAGCTTTCTTT
CDR3 protein: CASRTAAEAFF

D gene: .
V gene: TRBV28
clone size: .
J gene: TRBJ1-2
CDR3 DNA: TGTGCCAGCAGTTTTACCTCCAACTATGGCTACACCTTC
CDR3 protein: CASSFTSNYGYTF

D gene: .
V gene: TRBV6-2/TRBV6-3
clone size: .
J gene: TRBJ2-1
CDR3 DNA: TGTGCCAGCAGTCTCCTATACAATGAGCAGTTCTTC
CDR3 protein: CASSLLYNEQFF

D gene: .
V gene: TRBV7-9
clone size: .
J gene: TRBJ1-1
CDR3 DNA: TGTGCCAGCAGCTCGTTCCGTATCACTGAAGCTTTCTTT
CDR3 protein: CASSSFRITEAFF

D gene: .
V gene: TRBV12-3/TRBV12-4
clone size: .
J gene: TRBJ1-4
CDR3 DNA: TGTGCCAGCAGTTTAGAGGGGGAAAAACTGTTTTTT
CDR3 protein: CASSLEGEKLFF

D gene: .
V gene: TRBV5-1
clone size: .
J gene: TRBJ2-7
CDR3 DNA: TGCGCCAGCAGCTTCTGTAGGGAGGCAGACTGCGAGCAGTACTTC
CDR3 protein: CASSFCREADCEQYF

D gene: TRBD2
V gene: TRBV10-3
clone size: .
J gene: TRBJ2-5
CDR3 DNA: TGTGCCATCAGTGAGTCTTCTAGCGGGGGTTTATTCGAGACCCAGTACTTC
CDR3 protein: CAISESSSGGLFETQYF

D gene: TRBD1
V gene: TRBV6-2/TRBV6-3
clone size: .
J gene: TRBJ1-1
CDR3 DNA: TGTGCCAGCAGTTACGTCCCCGACAGGGGACTTGTAGGGGGATTT
CDR3 protein: CASSYVPDRGLVGGF

D gene: .
V gene: TRBV11-3
clone size: .
J gene: TRBJ1-6
CDR3 DNA: TGTGCCAGCAGCTTAGAAGATAATTCACCCCTCCACTTT
CDR3 protein: CASSLEDNSPLHF

D gene: .
V gene: TRBV24-1
clone size: .
J gene: TRBJ1-5
CDR3 DNA: TGTGCCACCAGTGATTTTCGTCAGCCCCAGCATTTT
CDR3 protein: CATSDFRQPQHF

D gene: .
V gene: TRBV10-3
clone size: .
J gene: TRBJ1-2
CDR3 DNA: TGTGCCATCAGTGAAAATTGGAACAGTCCTAACTATGGCTACACCTTC
CDR3 protein: CAISENWNSPNYGYTF

D gene: .
V gene: TRBV29-1
clone size: .
J gene: TRBJ2-3
CDR3 DNA: TGCAGCGTTGATGAGTTCAGAAACAGCCTGTCGTATACGCAGTATTTT
CDR3 protein: CSVDEFRNSLSYTQYF

D gene: .
V gene: TRBV6-5
clone size: few
J gene: TRBJ1-5
CDR3 DNA: TGTGCCAGCAGTTTCCTCGGGGGAGATCGGCCCCAGCATTTT
CDR3 protein: CASSFLGGDRPQHF

D gene: .
V gene: TRBV19
clone size: .
J gene: TRBJ1-2
CDR3 DNA: TGTGCCAGTAGTATCAGGGACTATGGCTACACCTTC
CDR3 protein: CASSIRDYGYTF

D gene: .
V gene: TRBV7-8
clone size: .
J gene: TRBJ1-3
CDR3 DNA: TGTGCCAGCAGCTTACGGACAGATTCTGGAAACACCATATATTTT
CDR3 protein: CASSLRTDSGNTIYF

D gene: TRBD1
V gene: TRBV10-3
clone size: .
J gene: TRBJ2-5
CDR3 DNA: TGTGCCATCAGTGTCTTGGGACAGGGCGAAGAGACCCAGTACTTC
CDR3 protein: CAISVLGQGEETQYF

D gene: .
V gene: TRBV19
clone size: .
J gene: TRBJ1-1
CDR3 DNA: TGTGCCAGTAGTTTTCAGGCGGCTGAAGCTTTCTTT
CDR3 protein: CASSFQAAEAFF

D gene: TRBD2
V gene: TRBV6-2/TRBV6-3
clone size: once
J gene: TRBJ2-5
CDR3 DNA: TGTGCCAGCAGTCGACACTTCGGGGGGCAAGAGACCCAGTACTTC
CDR3 protein: CASSRHFGGQETQYF

D gene: .
V gene: TRBV5-6
clone size: .
J gene: TRBJ1-6
CDR3 DNA: TGTGCCAGCAGCCCCAGGGGTTTTCTGCCCTATAATTCACCCCTCCACTTT
CDR3 protein: CASSPRGFLPYNSPLHF

D gene: TRBD1
V gene: TRBV25-1
clone size: .
J gene: TRBJ1-5
CDR3 DNA: TGTGCCAGCAGTGGGACAGGGGGCGTTCAGCCCCAGCATTTT
CDR3 protein: CASSGTGGVQPQHF